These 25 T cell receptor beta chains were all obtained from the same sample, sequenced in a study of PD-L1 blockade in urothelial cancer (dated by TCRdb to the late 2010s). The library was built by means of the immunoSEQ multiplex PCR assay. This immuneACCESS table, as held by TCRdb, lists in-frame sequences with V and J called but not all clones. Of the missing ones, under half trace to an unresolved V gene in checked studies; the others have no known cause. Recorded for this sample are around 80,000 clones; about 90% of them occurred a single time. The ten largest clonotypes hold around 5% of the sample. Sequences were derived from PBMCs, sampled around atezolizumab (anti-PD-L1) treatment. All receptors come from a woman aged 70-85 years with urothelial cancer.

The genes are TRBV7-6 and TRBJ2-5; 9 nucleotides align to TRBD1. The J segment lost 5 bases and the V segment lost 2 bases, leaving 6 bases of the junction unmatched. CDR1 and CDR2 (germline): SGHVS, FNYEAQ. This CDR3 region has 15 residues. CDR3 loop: CASSLRDREGETQYF. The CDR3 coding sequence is TGTGCCAGCAGCTTAAGGGACAGGGAGGGTGAGACCCAGTACTTC. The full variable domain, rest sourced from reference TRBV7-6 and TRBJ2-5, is GAGVSQSPRYKVTKRGQDVALRCDPISGHVSLYWYRQALGQGPEFLTYFNYEAQQDKSGLPNDRFSAERPEGSISTLTIQRTEQRDSAMYRCASSLRDREGETQYFGPGTRLLVL.

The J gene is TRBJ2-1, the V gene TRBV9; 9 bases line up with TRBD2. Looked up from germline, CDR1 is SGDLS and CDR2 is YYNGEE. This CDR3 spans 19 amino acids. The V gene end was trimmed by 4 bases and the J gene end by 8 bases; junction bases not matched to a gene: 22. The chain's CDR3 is CASSSVGLLAGPPSDEQFF. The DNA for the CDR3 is TGTGCCAGCAGCTCTGTCGGTCTGCTAGCGGGGCCACCCTCTGATGAGCAGTTCTTC. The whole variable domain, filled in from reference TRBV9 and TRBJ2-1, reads DSGVTQTPKHLITATGQRVTLRCSPRSGDLSVYWYQQSLDQGLQFLIQYYNGEERAKGNILERFSAQQFPDLHSELNLSSLELGDSALYFCASSSVGLLAGPPSDEQFFGPGTRLTVL.

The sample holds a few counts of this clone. CDR3 region: CASSLGRWAQPQHF. The DNA for the CDR3 is TGTGCCAGCAGCTTGGGGAGGTGGGCTCAGCCCCAGCATTTT. V gene TRBV5-6 combines with J gene TRBJ1-5; D is unclear. Germline loops: CDR1 SGHDT, CDR2 YYEEEE. V gave up 0 bases and J gave up 6 bases, with 10 bases separating them. CDR3 size: 14 residues. The complete variable domain, with remaining parts taken from reference TRBV5-6 and TRBJ1-5, reads DAGVTQSPTHLIKTRGQQVTLRCSPKSGHDTVSWYQQALGQGPQFIFQYYEEEERQRGNFPDRFSGHQFPNYSSELNVNALLLGDSALYLCASSLGRWAQPQHFGDGTRLSIL.

The CDR3 DNA reads as TGTGCCAGCAGTTTAGGGGCGGGCCGGGGGTCCCAGTACTTC. Protein product: CASSLGAGRGSQYF. This rearrangement joins TRBV28 to TRBJ2-5; possibly TRBD2 for D (6 bases). Germline V lookup: CDR1 MDHEN, CDR2 SYDVKM. Trimming removed 2 bases at V and 9 bases at J, with 16 bases between. The CDR3 totals 14 residues.

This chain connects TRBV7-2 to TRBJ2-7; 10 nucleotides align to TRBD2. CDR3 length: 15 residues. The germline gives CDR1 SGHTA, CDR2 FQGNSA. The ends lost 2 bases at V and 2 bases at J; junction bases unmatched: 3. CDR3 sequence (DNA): TGTGCCAGCAGCTTACTAGCGGGGGACCCCTACGAGCAGTACTTC. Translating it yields CASSLLAGDPYEQYF.

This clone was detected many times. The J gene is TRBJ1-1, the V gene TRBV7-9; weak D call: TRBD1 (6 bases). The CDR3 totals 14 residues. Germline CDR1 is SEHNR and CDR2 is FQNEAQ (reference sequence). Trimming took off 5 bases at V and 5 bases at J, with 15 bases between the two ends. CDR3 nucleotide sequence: TGTGCCAGCAGCCCACAGGGTTCTGGGACTGAAGCTTTCTTT. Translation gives CASSPQGSGTEAFF.

The CDR3 region is CASSPGTSPSRDTQYF. The CDR3 nucleotides read TGTGCCAGCAGCCCCGGGACTAGCCCCAGTCGAGATACGCAGTATTTT. This rearrangement joins TRBV28 to TRBJ2-3; 9 bases align to TRBD2. Trimming took 6 bases from V and 5 from J; bases not matched to a gene: 12. Germline V CDR1 and CDR2: MDHEN, SYDVKM. The CDR3 spans 16 residues.

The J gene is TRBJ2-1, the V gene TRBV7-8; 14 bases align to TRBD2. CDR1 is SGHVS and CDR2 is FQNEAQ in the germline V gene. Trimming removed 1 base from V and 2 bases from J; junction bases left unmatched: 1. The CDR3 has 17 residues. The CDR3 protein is CASSLGGLAGAYNEQFF. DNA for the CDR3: TGTGCCAGCAGCTTAGGGGGACTAGCGGGGGCCTACAATGAGCAGTTCTTC.

CDR3 sequence reads: CASSQPRQGGEQFF. CDR3 in DNA: TGCGCCAGCAGCCAACCGCGACAGGGCGGTGAGCAGTTCTTC. The V call is TRBV4-1, the J call TRBJ2-1; 7 bases line up with TRBD1. Germline CDR1 is MGHRA and CDR2 is YSYEKL. V lost 2 bases, J lost 9 bases, and 7 bases stayed unmatched. The length of the CDR3 is 14 residues.

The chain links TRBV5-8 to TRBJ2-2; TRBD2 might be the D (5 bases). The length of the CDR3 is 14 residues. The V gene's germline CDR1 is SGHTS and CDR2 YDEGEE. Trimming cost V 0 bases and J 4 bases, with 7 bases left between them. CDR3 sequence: CASSLGTATGELFF. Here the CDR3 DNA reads TGTGCCAGCAGCTTGGGGACTGCCACCGGGGAGCTGTTTTTT.

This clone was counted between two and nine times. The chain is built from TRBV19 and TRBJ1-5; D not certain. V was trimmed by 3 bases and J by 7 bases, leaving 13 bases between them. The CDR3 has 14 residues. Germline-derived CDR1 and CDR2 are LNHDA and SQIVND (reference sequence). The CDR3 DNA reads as TGTGCCAGTAGTATCGGTCCCCCTCGCCAGCCCCAGCATTTT. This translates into CASSIGPPRQPQHF.

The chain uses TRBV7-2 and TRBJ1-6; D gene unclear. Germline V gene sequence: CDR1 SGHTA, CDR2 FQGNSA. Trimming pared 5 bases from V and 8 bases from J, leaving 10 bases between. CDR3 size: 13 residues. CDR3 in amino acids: CASSEQMDSPLHF. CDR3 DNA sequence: TGTGCCAGCAGCGAACAAATGGATTCACCCCTCCACTTT.

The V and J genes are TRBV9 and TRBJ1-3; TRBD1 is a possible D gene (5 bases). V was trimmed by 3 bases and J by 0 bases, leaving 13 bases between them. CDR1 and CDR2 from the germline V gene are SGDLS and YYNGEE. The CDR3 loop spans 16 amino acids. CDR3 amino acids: CASSAIGDFSGNTIYF. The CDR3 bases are TGTGCCAGCAGCGCTATTGGGGACTTCTCTGGAAACACCATATATTTT.

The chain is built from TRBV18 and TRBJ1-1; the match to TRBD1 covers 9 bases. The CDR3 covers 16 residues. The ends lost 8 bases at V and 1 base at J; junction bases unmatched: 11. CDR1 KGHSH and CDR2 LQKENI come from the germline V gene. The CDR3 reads CASATGQGSQNTEAFF. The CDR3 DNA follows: TGTGCCAGCGCGACGGGACAGGGCTCCCAGAACACTGAAGCTTTCTTT. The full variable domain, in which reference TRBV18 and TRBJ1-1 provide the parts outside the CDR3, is NAGVMQNPRHLVRRRGQEARLRCSPMKGHSHVYWYRQLPEEGLKFMVYLQKENIIDESGMPKERFSAEFPKEGPSILRIQQVVRGDSAAYFCASATGQGSQNTEAFFGQGTRLTVV.

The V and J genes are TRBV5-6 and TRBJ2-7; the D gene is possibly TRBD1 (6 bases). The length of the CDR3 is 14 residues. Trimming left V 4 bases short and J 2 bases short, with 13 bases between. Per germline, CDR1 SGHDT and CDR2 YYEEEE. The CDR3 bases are TGTGCCAGCAGCCTAAGGGGGAACCCCTACGAGCAGTACTTC. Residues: CASSLRGNPYEQYF.

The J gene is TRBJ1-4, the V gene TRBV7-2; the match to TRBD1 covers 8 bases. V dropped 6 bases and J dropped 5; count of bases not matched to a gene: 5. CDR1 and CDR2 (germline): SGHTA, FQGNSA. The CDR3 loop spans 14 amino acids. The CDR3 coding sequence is TGTGCCAGCAGTCGGACAGGGAGAAATGAAAAACTGTTTTTT. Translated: CASSRTGRNEKLFF. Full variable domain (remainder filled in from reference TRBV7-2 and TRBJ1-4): GAGVSQSPSNKVTEKGKDVELRCDPISGHTALYWYRQSLGQGLEFLIYFQGNSAPDKSGLPSDRFSAERTGGSVSTLTIQRTQQEDSAVYLCASSRTGRNEKLFFGSGTQLSVL.

Here the CDR3 reads CASSFTGLETQYF. In DNA, the CDR3 is TGTGCCAGCAGCTTCACAGGGTTAGAGACCCAGTACTTC. The J gene is TRBJ2-5, the V gene TRBV7-2; the D gene is possibly TRBD1 (6 bases). CDR3 length: 13 residues. Trimming stripped 3 bases from V and 4 bases from J, with 9 bases between. Germline V gene data show CDR1 as SGHTA and CDR2 as FQGNSA.

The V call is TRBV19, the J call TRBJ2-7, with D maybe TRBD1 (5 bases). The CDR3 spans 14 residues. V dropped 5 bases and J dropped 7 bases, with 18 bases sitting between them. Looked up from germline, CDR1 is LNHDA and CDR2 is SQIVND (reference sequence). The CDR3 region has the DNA TGTGCCAGTAGTCAAACAGGAGACGCGAAAGAGCAGTACTTC. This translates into CASSQTGDAKEQYF. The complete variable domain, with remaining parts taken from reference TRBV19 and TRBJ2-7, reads DGGITQSPKYLFRKEGQNVTLSCEQNLNHDAMYWYRQDPGQGLRLIYYSQIVNDFQKGDIAEGYSVSREKKESFPLTVTSAQKNPTAFYLCASSQTGDAKEQYFGPGTRLTVT.

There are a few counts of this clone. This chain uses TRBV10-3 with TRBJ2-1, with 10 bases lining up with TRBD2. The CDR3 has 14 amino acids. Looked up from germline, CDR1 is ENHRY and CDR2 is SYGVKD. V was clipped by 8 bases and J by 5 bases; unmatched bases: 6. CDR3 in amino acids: CAIGLAEYNNEQFF. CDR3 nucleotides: TGTGCCATCGGACTAGCGGAGTATAACAATGAGCAGTTCTTC.

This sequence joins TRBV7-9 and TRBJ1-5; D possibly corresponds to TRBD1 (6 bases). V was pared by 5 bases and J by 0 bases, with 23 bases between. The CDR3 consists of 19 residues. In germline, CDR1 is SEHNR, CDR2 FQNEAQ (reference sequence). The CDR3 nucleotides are TGTGCCAGCAGCAGTTCGATGGTAGGGAAGGGGGATAGCAATCAGCCCCAGCATTTT. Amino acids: CASSSSMVGKGDSNQPQHF.

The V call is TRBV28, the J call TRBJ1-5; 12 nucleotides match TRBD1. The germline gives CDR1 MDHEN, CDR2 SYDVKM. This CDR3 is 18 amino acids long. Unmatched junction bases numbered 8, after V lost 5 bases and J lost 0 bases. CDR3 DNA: TGTGCCAGCAGTCCCTCGGGACAGGGGGCCTATAGCAATCAGCCCCAGCATTTT. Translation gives CASSPSGQGAYSNQPQHF.

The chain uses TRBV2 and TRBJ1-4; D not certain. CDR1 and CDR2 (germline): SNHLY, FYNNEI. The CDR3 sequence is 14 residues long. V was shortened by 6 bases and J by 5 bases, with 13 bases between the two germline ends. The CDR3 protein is CASSPPYLNEKLFF. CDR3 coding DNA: TGTGCCAGCAGCCCACCCTACCTCAATGAAAAACTGTTTTTT.

The CDR3 DNA reads as TGTGCCAGCAGCTTATCGGAGACCCAGTACTTC. Its translation is CASSLSETQYF. The chain joins TRBV7-2 to TRBJ2-5; D gene uncertain. V was cut by 2 bases and J by 5 bases, with 3 bases left in between. The CDR3 runs 11 residues. Germline-derived CDR1 and CDR2 are SGHTA and FQGNSA.

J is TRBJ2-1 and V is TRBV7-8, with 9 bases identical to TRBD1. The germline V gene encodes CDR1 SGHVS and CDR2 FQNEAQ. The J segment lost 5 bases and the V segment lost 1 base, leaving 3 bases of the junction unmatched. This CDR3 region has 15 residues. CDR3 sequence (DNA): TGTGCCAGCAGCTTAGTGGACAGGGGCGACAATGAGCAGTTCTTC. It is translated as CASSLVDRGDNEQFF.

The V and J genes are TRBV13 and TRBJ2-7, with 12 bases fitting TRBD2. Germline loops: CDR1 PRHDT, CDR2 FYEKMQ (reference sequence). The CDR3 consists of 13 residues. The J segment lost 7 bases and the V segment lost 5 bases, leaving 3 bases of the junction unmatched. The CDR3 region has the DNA TGTGCCAGCAGCCTAGCGGGAGGGGGGGAGCAGTACTTC. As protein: CASSLAGGGEQYF.